This T cell receptor beta chain was identified in a study of blood T cells in healthy people across ages. General study results and limits: A roughly linear fall in TCR beta diversity per million T cells was seen with increasing age.

As regards this clonotype: Its target is unknown.

Germline V gene data show CDR1 as SGHTA and CDR2 as FQGNSA. Losses at the gene ends were 7 bases for V and 0 bases for J; bases not matched to a gene: 12. The CDR3 has 18 residues. It was with a sample-barcoded 5' primer and a J-beta primer mix that a second PCR of about 6 to 12 cycles was run. A tag from a template-switch adaptor with 12 random nucleotides marked each cDNA molecule. TCRdb reanalysed the 5' RACE reads using MiXCR and keeps one entry per CDR3 protein. The sample yields around 1,500,000 distinct CDR3 sequences, about 43% seen once. The material sequenced was blood. This sequence originates from a woman between 18 and 29 years old in good health. The genes are TRBV7-2 and TRBJ2-1, with 10 bases fitting TRBD1. CDR3 loop: CASTGHRDRGSSYNEQFF. CDR3 in DNA: TGTGCCAGCACCGGCCACCGGGACAGGGGAAGCTCCTACAATGAGCAGTTCTTC.